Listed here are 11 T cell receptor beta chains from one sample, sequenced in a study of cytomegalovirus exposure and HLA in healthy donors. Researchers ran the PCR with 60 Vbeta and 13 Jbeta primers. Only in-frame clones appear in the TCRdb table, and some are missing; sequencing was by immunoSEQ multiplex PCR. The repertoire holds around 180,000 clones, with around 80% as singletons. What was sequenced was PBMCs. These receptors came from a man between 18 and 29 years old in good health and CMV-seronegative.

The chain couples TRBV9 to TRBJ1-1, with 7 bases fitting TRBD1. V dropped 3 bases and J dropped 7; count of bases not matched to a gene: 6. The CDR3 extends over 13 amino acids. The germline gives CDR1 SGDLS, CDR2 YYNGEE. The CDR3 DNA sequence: TGTGCCAGCAGCGAGGGAGGACAGGTTGAAGCTTTCTTT. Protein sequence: CASSEGGQVEAFF. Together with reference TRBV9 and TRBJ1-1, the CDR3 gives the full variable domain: DSGVTQTPKHLITATGQRVTLRCSPRSGDLSVYWYQQSLDQGLQFLIQYYNGEERAKGNILERFSAQQFPDLHSELNLSSLELGDSALYFCASSEGGQVEAFFGQGTRLTVV.

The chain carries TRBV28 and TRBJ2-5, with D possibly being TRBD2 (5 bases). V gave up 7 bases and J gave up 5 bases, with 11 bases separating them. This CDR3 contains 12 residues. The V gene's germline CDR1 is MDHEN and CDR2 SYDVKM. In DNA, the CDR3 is TGTGCCAGCACTGGGGAGCCGGAGACCCAGTACTTC. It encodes CASTGEPETQYF.

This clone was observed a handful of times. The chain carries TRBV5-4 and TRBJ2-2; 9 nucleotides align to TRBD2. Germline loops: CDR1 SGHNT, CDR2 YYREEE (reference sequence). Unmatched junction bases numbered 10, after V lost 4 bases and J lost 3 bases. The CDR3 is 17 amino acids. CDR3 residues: CASSRVLAGEYTGELFF. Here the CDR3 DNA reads TGTGCCAGCAGCAGGGTGTTAGCGGGAGAGTACACCGGGGAGCTGTTTTTT. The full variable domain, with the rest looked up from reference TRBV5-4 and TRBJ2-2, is ETGVTQSPTHLIKTRGQQVTLRCSSQSGHNTVSWYQQALGQGPQFIFQYYREEENGRGNFPPRFSGLQFPNYSSELNVNALELDDSALYLCASSRVLAGEYTGELFFGEGSRLTVL.

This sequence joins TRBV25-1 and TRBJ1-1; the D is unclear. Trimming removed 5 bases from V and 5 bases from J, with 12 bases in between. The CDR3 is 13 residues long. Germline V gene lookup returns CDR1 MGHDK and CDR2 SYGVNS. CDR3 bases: TGTGCCAGCAGTACCGCCCGGAGGACTGAAGCTTTCTTT. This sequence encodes CASSTARRTEAFF.

CDR3 in amino acids: CASSLWTGAGRAQETQYF. CDR3 sequence (DNA): TGTGCCAGCAGCTTGTGGACAGGGGCCGGCCGGGCCCAAGAGACCCAGTACTTC. The chain carries TRBV11-3 and TRBJ2-5; TRBD1 aligns across 9 bases. The junction had 12 bases not matched to a gene; V was cut back by 3 bases and J by 1 base. The germline V gene has CDR1 SGHNT and CDR2 YENEEA. The CDR3 runs 18 residues.

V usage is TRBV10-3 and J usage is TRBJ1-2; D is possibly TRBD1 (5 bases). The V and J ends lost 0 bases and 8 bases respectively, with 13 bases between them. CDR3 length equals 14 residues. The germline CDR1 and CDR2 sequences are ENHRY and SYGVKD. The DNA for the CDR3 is TGTGCCATCAGTGAGTCGAATCTCCAGGGAGGCTACACCTTC. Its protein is CAISESNLQGGYTF.

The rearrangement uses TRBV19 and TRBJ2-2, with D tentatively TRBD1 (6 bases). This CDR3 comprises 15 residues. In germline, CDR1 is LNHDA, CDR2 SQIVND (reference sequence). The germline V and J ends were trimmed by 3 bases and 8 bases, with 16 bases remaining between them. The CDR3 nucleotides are TGTGCCAGTAGTATCCCGGGACACATCAGGGGGGAGCTGTTTTTT. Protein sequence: CASSIPGHIRGELFF.

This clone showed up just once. As DNA, the CDR3 is TGTGCCAGCAGCCCAAGCAAGCGGGAGGGGGTTGAGCAGTTCTTC. Its protein is CASSPSKREGVEQFF. V and J are TRBV4-2 and TRBJ2-1, with 10 bases that match TRBD2. The CDR3 covers 15 residues. J was trimmed by 9 bases and V by 4 bases; bases with no gene match: 9. Germline values: CDR1 LGHNA, CDR2 YNFKEQ.

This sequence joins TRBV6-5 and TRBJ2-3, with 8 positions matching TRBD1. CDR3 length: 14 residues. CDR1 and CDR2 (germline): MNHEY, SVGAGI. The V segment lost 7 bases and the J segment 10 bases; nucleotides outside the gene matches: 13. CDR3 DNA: TGTGCCAGCAATGGGGGATCCAGACAGGGGCCGCAGTATTTT. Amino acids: CASNGGSRQGPQYF.

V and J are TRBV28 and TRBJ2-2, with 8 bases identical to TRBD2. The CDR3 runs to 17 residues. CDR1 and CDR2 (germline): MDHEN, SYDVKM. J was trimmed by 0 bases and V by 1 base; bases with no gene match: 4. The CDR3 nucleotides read TGTGCCAGCAGTTTATTCCGAGCGGGGGCGAACACCGGGGAGCTGTTTTTT. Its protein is CASSLFRAGANTGELFF.

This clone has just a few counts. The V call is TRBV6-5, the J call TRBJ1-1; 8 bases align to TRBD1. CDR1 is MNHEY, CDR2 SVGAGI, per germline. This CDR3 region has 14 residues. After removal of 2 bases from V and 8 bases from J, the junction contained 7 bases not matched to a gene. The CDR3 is CASSYAAGGVEAFF. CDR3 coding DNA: TGTGCCAGCAGTTACGCGGCAGGGGGCGTGGAAGCTTTCTTT.